These 10 T cell receptor beta chains were all obtained from the same sample, sequenced in a study of shared clonotypes between healthy human individuals. Some clones are missing from TCRdb's copy, which holds only in-frame ones; the method was immunoSEQ multiplex PCR. Of about 1.1 million clones listed, roughly 80% are singletons. The sequencing sample was made of memory CD4+ T cells from PBMCs. Subset defined: CD45RA-negative fraction. These receptor sequences come from a man aged 18 to 29 in good health. Some clones in this sample may be carry-over from other donors' samples.

For the CDR3, the DNA is TGCGCCAGCAGCTTTTTCAGGAACCAAGAGACCCAGTACTTC. Translation: CASSFFRNQETQYF. The chain couples TRBV5-1 to TRBJ2-5; D ambiguous. The V gene's germline CDR1 is SGHRS and CDR2 YFSETQ. V was cut by 2 bases and J by 0 bases, with 8 bases left in between. The CDR3 extends over 14 amino acids.

This chain connects TRBV25-1 to TRBJ2-3; D may be TRBD2 (5 bases). The CDR3 length is 11 residues. CDR1 and CDR2 from the germline V gene are MGHDK and SYGVNS. Trimming shortened V by 5 bases and J by 5 bases, and 5 bases separated the two germline ends. This CDR3 reads CASSSGDTQYF. The CDR3, as DNA: TGTGCCAGCAGTAGCGGAGATACGCAGTATTTT.

In regard to this clone: The junction differs from germline at one of its ends, possibly a read error. V gene TRBV19 combines with J gene TRBJ1-1, with TRBD1 matching 8 bases. This CDR3 has 13 residues. Germline V CDR1 and CDR2: LNHDA, SQIVND (reference sequence). CDR3 DNA: TGTGCCAGTAGCGACAGGGGCAACACTGAAGCTGTCTTT. As protein: CASSDRGNTEAVF. The entire variable domain, with the rest obtained from reference TRBV19 and TRBJ1-1, is as follows: DGGITQSPKYLFRKEGQNVTLSCEQNLNHDAMYWYRQDPGQGLRLIYYSQIVNDFQKGDIAEGYSVSREKKESFPLTVTSAQKNPTAFYLCASSDRGNTEAVFGQGTRLTVV.

The chain carries TRBV6-6 and TRBJ2-5; 7 bases line up with TRBD1. This CDR3 has 14 residues. The V and J ends lost 5 bases and 2 bases, in that order; junction bases with no gene match: 5. CDR1 is MNHNY and CDR2 is SVGAGI in the germline V gene (reference sequence). CDR3: CASSTGTAQETQYF. As DNA, the CDR3 is TGTGCCAGCAGTACCGGGACAGCACAAGAGACCCAGTACTTC.

The V gene is TRBV6-5, the J gene TRBJ1-1; TRBD1 aligns across 7 bases. The CDR3 contains 14 residues. CDR1 is MNHEY and CDR2 is SVGAGI in the germline V gene. Trimming cost V 6 bases and J 6 bases; bases outside gene matches: 10. Here the CDR3 reads CASREGQYPAEAFF. The CDR3 nucleotides are TGTGCCAGCAGGGAGGGACAGTATCCGGCTGAAGCTTTCTTT.

This chain joins TRBV4-1 and TRBJ2-2; D might be TRBD1 (5 bases). Germline assignment: CDR1 MGHRA and CDR2 YSYEKL. V was cut by 5 bases and J by 0 bases, with 7 bases left in between. The length of the CDR3 is 14 residues. CDR3 amino acids: CASSTDTNTGELFF. CDR3 coding DNA: TGCGCCAGCAGCACGGACACGAACACCGGGGAGCTGTTTTTT.

This clone was detected a few times. V usage is TRBV1 and J usage is TRBJ2-1; TRBD2 is the table's D call and was not checked against the DNA. TRBV1 is a documented pseudogene. The CDR3 sequence is 17 residues long. Here the CDR3 DNA reads TGCACCAGCAGCCAAGATGGAGCGGGAGATTCCTACAATGAGCAGTTCTTC. Its translation is CTSSQDGAGDSYNEQFF.

V and J are TRBV7-8 and TRBJ2-7; D is perhaps TRBD1 (5 bases). The length of the CDR3 is 14 residues. Trimming removed 5 bases from V and 2 bases from J, with 13 bases in between. Germline-derived CDR1 and CDR2 are SGHVS and FQNEAQ. The CDR3 spells CASSAAGWAYEQYF. The CDR3 nucleotides read TGTGCCAGCAGCGCCGCAGGGTGGGCCTACGAGCAGTACTTC.

For this clone: The same CDR3 arises from other DNA sequences in this sample as well. V usage is TRBV11-2 and J usage is TRBJ2-5; weak D call: TRBD2 (6 bases). Germline values: CDR1 SGHAT, CDR2 FQNNGV. The CDR3 length is 13 residues. V lost 3 bases to trimming and J lost 1 base, with 6 bases between them. The CDR3 here is CASSLGGQETQYF. The CDR3 nucleotides read TGTGCCAGCAGCTTGGGGGGCCAAGAGACCCAGTACTTC.

The CDR3 DNA reads TGTGCCAGCACCGGCGGACTTTCGAGCTCTGGAAACACCATATATTTT. Translating it yields CASTGGLSSSGNTIYF. The V gene is TRBV2, the J gene TRBJ1-3; no clear D gene. V was clipped by 7 bases and J by 0 bases, with 16 bases between them. The CDR3 totals 16 residues. The germline V gene has CDR1 SNHLY and CDR2 FYNNEI. Full variable domain (remainder filled in from reference TRBV2 and TRBJ1-3): EPEVTQTPSHQVTQMGQEVILRCVPISNHLYFYWYRQILGQKVEFLVSFYNNEISEKSEIFDDQFSVERPDGSNFTLKIRSTKLEDSAMYFCASTGGLSSSGNTIYFGEGSWLTVV.